The 4 T cell receptor beta chains below all came from one sample that was sequenced in a study of fetal regulatory T cell absence and autoimmunity (dated by TCRdb to 2015 to 2018). Library construction relied on the immunoSEQ multiplex PCR assay. Here the immuneACCESS table is served through TCRdb, limited to in-frame sequences with V and J called. Missing clones are a known gap in these copies; in checked studies unresolved V genes cover under half, and the rest lacks a known reason. This sample gives tens of thousands of clones in total; about 80% of them show up just once. 0.35% to 0.45% of the sample is in the top ten clones. Material: cord blood. The receptors stem from a newborn boy with IPEX syndrome.

The rearrangement links TRBV5-1 to TRBJ2-1; D may be TRBD2 (5 bases). This CDR3 is 14 amino acids long. Germline V gene data show CDR1 as SGHRS and CDR2 as YFSETQ. The ends were cut back, 1 base at V and 8 bases at J, with 13 bases in the middle. CDR3 sequence reads: CASSLRRPGDEQFF. CDR3 nucleotide sequence: TGCGCCAGCAGCTTGAGGCGGCCCGGGGATGAGCAGTTCTTC.

This sequence joins TRBV9 and TRBJ2-7, with 10 bases that match TRBD1. The trim removed 0 bases at V and 6 bases at J, leaving 9 bases unmatched. The CDR3 runs 16 residues. CDR1 and CDR2 (germline): SGDLS, YYNGEE. DNA of the CDR3: TGTGCCAGCAGCGTAGCCCCGACAGGGGGCATCTCCGAGCAGTACTTC. Translation: CASSVAPTGGISEQYF.

The rearrangement links TRBV6-5 to TRBJ1-5, with D uncertain. V was clipped by 8 bases and J by 3 bases, with 2 bases between them. The CDR3 is 10 amino acids. CDR1 is MNHEY, CDR2 SVGAGI, per germline. CDR3 protein: CASPNQPQHF. The CDR3 coding sequence is TGTGCCAGCCCCAATCAGCCCCAGCATTTT.

This chain links TRBV6-5 with TRBJ1-2; perhaps TRBD1 as D (6 bases). Germline V CDR1 and CDR2: MNHEY, SVGAGI. Trimming pared 10 bases from V and 0 bases from J, leaving 15 bases between. This CDR3 has 14 residues. The CDR3 spells CAIRQGGSNYGYTF. The CDR3 bases are TGTGCCATTCGTCAAGGGGGTTCTAACTATGGCTACACCTTC.